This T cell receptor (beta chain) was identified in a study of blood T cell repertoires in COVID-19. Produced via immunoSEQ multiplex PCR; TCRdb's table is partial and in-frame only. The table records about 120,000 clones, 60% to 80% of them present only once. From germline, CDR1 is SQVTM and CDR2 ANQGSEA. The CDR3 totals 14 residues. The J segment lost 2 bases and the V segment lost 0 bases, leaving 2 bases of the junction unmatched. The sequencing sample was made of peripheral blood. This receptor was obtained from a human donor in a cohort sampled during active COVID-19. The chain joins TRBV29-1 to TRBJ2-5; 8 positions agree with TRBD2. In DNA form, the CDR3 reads TGCAGCGTTGAAGACGGGGGGGGACAAGAGACCCAGTACTTC. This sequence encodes CSVEDGGGQETQYF. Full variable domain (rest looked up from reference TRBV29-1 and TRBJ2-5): SAVISQKPSRDICQRGTSLTIQCQVDSQVTMMFWYRQQPGQSLTLIATANQGSEATYESGFVIDKFPISRPNLTFSTLTVSNMSPEDSSIYLCSVEDGGGQETQYFGPGTRLLVL.